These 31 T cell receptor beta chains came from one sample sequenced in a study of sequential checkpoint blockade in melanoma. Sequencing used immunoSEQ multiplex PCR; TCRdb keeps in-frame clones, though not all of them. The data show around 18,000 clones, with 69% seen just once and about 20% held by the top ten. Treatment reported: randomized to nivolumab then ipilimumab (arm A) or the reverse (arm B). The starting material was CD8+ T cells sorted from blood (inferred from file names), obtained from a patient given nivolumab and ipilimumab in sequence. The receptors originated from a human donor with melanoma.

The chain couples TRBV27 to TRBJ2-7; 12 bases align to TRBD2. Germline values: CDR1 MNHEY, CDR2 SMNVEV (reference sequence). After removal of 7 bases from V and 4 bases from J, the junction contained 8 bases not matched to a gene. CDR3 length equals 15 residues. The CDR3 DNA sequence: TGTGCCAGCAAACTTAGGACTAGCGGGATTTACGAGCAGTACTTC. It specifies CASKLRTSGIYEQYF.

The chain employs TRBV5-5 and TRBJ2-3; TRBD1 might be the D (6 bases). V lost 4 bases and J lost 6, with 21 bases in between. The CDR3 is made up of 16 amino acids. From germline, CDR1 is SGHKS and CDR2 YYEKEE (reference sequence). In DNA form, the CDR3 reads TGTGCCAGCAGCCGGATGACAGGCCAAACCGACGATACGCAGTATTTT. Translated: CASSRMTGQTDDTQYF.

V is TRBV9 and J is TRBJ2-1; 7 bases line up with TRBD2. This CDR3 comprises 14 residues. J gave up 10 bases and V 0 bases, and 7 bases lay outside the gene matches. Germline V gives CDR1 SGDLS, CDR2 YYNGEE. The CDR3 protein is CASSVEGGRLEQFF. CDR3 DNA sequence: TGTGCCAGCAGCGTAGAGGGAGGGAGGTTGGAGCAGTTCTTC.

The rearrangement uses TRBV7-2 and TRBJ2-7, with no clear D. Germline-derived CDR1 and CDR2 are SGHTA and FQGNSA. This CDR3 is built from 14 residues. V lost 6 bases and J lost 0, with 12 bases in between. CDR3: CASSGQESSYEQYF. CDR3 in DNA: TGTGCCAGCAGTGGGCAGGAAAGCTCCTACGAGCAGTACTTC.

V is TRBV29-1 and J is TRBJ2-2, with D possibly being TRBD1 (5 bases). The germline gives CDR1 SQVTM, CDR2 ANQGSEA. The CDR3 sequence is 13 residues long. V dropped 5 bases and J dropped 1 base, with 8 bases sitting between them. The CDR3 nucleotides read TGCAGCGTTACAGGAGAGAACACCGGGGAGCTGTTTTTT. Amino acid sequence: CSVTGENTGELFF.

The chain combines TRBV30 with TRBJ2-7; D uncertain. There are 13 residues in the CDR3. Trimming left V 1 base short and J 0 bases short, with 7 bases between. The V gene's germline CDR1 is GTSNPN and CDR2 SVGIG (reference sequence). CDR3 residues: CAWSGSLSYEQYF. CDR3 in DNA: TGTGCCTGGAGTGGGAGCCTCTCCTACGAGCAGTACTTC.

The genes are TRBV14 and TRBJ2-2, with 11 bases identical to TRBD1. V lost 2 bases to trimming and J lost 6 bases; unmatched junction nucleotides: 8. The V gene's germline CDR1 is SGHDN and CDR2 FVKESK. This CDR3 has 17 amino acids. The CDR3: CASSQWLGQGAPGELFF. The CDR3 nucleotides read TGTGCCAGCAGCCAATGGCTAGGACAGGGGGCCCCCGGGGAGCTGTTTTTT.

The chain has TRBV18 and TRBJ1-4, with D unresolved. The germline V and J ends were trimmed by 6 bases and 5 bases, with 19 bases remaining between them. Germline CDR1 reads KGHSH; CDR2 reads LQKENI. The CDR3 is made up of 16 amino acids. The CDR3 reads CASSVTVGTVNEKLFF. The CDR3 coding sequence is TGTGCCAGCTCCGTTACCGTAGGAACAGTCAATGAAAAACTGTTTTTT.

CDR3 region: CASSLIEANTEAFF. As DNA, the CDR3 is TGTGCCAGCAGTTTGATAGAAGCGAACACTGAAGCTTTCTTT. The chain combines TRBV27 with TRBJ1-1; D gene uncertain. CDR3 length: 14 residues. Per germline, CDR1 MNHEY and CDR2 SMNVEV (reference sequence). V dropped 3 bases and J dropped 1 base, with 9 bases sitting between them.

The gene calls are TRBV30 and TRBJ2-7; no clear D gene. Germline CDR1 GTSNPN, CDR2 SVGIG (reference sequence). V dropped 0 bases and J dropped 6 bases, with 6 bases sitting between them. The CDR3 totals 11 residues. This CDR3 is CAWSVYGEQYF. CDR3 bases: TGTGCCTGGAGTGTCTATGGCGAGCAGTACTTC.

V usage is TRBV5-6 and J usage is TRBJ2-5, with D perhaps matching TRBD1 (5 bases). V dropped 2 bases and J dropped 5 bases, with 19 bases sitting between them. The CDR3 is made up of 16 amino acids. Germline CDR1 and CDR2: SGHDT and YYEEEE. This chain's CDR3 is CASSFWVVGLTETQYF. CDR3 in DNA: TGTGCCAGCAGCTTTTGGGTGGTGGGGCTTACGGAGACCCAGTACTTC.

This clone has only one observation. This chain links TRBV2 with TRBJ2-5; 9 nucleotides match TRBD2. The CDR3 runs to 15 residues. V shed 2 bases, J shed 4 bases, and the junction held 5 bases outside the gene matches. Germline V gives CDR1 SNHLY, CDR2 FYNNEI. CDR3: CASSEKLAGGETQYF. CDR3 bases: TGTGCCAGCAGTGAAAAACTAGCGGGCGGAGAGACCCAGTACTTC.

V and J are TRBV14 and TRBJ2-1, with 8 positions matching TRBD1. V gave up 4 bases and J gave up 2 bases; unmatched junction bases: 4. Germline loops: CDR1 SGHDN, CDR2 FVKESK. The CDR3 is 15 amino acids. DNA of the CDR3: TGTGCCAGCAGCCCTCGGACAGGGACCTACAATGAGCAGTTCTTC. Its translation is CASSPRTGTYNEQFF.

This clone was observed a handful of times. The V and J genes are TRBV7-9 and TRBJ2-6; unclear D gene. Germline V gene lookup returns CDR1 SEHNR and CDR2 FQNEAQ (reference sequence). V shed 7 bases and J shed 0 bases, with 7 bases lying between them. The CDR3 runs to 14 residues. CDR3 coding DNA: TGTGCCAGCACCTATGACTCTGGGGCCAACGTCCTGACTTTC. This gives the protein CASTYDSGANVLTF. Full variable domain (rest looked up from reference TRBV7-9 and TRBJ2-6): DTGVSQNPRHKITKRGQNVTFRCDPISEHNRLYWYRQTLGQGPEFLTYFQNEAQLEKSRLLSDRFSAERPKGSFSTLEIQRTEQGDSAMYLCASTYDSGANVLTFGAGSRLTVL.

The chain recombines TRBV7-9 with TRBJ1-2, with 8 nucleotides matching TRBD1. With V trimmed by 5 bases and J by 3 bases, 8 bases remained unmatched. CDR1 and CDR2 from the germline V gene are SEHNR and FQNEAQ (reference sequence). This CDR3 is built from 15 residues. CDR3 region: CASSVPGGKDYGYTF. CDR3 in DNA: TGTGCCAGCAGCGTCCCAGGGGGCAAGGACTATGGCTACACCTTC.

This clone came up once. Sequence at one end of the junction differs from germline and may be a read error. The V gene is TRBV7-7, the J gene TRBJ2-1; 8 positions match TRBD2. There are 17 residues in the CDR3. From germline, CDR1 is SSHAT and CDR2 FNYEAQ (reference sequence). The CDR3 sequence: CASSLGGIAGRYNEQFF. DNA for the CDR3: TGTGCTAGCAGCTTAGGAGGGATAGCGGGGCGTTACAATGAGCAGTTCTTC. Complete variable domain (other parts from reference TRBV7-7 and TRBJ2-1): GAGVSQSPRYKVTKRGQDVTLRCDPISSHATLYWYQQALGQGPEFLTYFNYEAQPDKSGLPSDRFSAERPEGSISTLTIQRTEQRDSAMYRCASSLGGIAGRYNEQFFGPGTRLTVL.

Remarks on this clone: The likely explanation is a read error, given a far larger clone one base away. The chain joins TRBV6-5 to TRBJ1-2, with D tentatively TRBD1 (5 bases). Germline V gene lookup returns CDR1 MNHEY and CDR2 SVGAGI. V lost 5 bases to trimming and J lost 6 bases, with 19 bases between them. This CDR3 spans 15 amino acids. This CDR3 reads CASSTRTREANGYTF. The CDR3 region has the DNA TGTGCCAGCAGTACAAGGACACGGGAGGCAAATGGCTACACCTTC.

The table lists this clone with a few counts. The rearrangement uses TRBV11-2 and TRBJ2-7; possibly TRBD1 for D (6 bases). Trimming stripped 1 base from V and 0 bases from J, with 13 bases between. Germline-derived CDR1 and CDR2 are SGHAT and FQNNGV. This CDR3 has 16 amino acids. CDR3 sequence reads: CASSLGQGPSSYEQYF. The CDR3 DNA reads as TGTGCCAGCAGCTTAGGTCAGGGGCCGAGCTCCTACGAGCAGTACTTC.

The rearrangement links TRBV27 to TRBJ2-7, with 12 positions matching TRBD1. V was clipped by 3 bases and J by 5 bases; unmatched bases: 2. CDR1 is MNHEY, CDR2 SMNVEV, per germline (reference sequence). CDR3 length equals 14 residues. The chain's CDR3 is CASSFGTGGNEQYF. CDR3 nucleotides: TGTGCCAGCAGTTTCGGGACAGGGGGCAACGAGCAGTACTTC.

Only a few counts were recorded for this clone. Here the CDR3 DNA reads TGCAGCGTTGAAGGGGGAGACGTAAGACCTGGCACTGAAGCTTTCTTT. Translated, it gives CSVEGGDVRPGTEAFF. The chain combines TRBV29-1 with TRBJ1-1, with D uncertain. V was clipped by 1 base and J by 4 bases, with 19 bases between them. The CDR3 loop spans 16 amino acids. Germline CDR1 is SQVTM and CDR2 is ANQGSEA.

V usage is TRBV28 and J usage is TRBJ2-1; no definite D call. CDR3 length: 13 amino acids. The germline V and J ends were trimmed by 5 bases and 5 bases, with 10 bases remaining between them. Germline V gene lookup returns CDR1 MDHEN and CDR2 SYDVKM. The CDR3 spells CASSDGLNNEQFF. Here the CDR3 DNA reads TGTGCCAGCAGTGATGGCCTGAACAATGAGCAGTTCTTC.

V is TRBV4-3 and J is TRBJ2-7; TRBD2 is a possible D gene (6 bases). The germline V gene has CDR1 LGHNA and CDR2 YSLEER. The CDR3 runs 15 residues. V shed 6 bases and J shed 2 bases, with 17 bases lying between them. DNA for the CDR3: TGCGCCAGCAGTCTATCCAGGACTACAACCTACGAGCAGTACTTC. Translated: CASSLSRTTTYEQYF.

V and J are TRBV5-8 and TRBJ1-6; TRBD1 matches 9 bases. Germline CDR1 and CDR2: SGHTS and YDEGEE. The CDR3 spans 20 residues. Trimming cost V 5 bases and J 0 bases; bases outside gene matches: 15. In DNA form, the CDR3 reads TGTGCCAGCAGACCCACCGGACAGGGGCAGGGTAGCTCCTATAATTCACCCCTCCACTTT. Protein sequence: CASRPTGQGQGSSYNSPLHF.

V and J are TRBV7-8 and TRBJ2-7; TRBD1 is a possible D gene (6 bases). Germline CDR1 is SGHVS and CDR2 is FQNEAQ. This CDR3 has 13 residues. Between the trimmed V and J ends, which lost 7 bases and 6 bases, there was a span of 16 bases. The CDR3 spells CASTPGVAREQYF. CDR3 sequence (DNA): TGTGCCAGCACCCCAGGGGTAGCCCGCGAGCAGTACTTC.

CDR3 sequence: CASSYSGTGGYEQYF. CDR3 bases: TGTGCCAGCAGTTACTCCGGGACAGGGGGCTACGAGCAGTACTTC. This sequence joins TRBV6-5 and TRBJ2-7, with 11 bases identical to TRBD1. Looked up from germline, CDR1 is MNHEY and CDR2 is SVGAGI. The CDR3 covers 15 residues. J was trimmed by 3 bases and V by 0 bases; bases with no gene match: 1.

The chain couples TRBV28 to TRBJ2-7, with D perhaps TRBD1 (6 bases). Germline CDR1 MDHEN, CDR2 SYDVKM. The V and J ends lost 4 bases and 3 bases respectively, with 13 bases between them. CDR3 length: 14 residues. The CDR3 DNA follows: TGTGCCAGCAGTTCCAGGGGTTCCCTCTACGAGCAGTACTTC. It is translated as CASSSRGSLYEQYF.

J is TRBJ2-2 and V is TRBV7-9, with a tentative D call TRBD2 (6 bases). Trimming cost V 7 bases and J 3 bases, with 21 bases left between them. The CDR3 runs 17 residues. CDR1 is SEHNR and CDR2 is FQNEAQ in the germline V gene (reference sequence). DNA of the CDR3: TGTGCCAGCACCCCCTGGGGGGTATCTCGGGACACCGGGGAGCTGTTTTTT. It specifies CASTPWGVSRDTGELFF. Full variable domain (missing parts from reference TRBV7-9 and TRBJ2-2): DTGVSQNPRHKITKRGQNVTFRCDPISEHNRLYWYRQTLGQGPEFLTYFQNEAQLEKSRLLSDRFSAERPKGSFSTLEIQRTEQGDSAMYLCASTPWGVSRDTGELFFGEGSRLTVL.

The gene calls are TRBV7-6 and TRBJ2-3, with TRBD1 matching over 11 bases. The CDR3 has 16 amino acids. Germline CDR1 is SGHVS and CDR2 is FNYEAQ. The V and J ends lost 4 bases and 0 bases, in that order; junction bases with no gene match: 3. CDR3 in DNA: TGTGCCAGCAGCTGGACAGGGGGCCGGAGCACAGATACGCAGTATTTT. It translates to CASSWTGGRSTDTQYF.

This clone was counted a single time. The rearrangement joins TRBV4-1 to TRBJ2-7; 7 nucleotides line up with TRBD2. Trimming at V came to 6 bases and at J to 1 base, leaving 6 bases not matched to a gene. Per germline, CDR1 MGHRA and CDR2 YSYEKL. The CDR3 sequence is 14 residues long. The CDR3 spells CASRVGEGSYEQYF. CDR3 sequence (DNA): TGCGCCAGCAGAGTGGGGGAGGGGTCCTACGAGCAGTACTTC.

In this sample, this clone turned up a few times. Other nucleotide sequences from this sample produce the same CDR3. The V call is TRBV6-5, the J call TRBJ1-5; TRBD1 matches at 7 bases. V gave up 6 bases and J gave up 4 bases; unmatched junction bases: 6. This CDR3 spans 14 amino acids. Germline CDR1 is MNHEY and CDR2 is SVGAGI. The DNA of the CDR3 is TGTGCCAGCAGGCCGACAGGGAGAAATCAGCCCCAGCATTTT. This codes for CASRPTGRNQPQHF.

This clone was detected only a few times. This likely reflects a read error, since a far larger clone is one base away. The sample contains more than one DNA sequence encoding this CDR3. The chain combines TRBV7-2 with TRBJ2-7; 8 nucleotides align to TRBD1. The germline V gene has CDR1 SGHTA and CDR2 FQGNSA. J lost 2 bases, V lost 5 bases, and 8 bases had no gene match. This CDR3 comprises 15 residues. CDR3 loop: CASSPSATGAYEQYF. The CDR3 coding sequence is TGTGCCAGCAGCCCGAGCGCGACAGGGGCCTACGAGCAGTACTTC.